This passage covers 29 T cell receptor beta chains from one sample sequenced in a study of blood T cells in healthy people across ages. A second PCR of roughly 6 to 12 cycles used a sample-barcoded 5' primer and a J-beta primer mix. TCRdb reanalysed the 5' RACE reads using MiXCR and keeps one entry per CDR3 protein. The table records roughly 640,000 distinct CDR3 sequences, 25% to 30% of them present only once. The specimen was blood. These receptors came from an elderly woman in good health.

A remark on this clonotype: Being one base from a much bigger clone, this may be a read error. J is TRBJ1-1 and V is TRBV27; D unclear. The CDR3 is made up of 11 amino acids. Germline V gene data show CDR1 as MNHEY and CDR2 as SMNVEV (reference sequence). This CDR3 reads CVSSGFREAFF. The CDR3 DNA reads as TGTGTCAGCAGTGGATTCCGGGAAGCTTTCTTT.

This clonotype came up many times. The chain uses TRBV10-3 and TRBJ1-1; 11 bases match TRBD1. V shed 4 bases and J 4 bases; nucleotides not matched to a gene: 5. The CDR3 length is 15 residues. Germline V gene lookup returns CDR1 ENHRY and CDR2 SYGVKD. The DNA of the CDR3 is TGTGCCATCAGTGGGAACGGGACAGGGGGCACTGAAGCTTTCTTT. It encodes CAISGNGTGGTEAFF.

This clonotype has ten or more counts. In DNA form, the CDR3 reads TGCGCCAGTATTGGGCGGGCTGAAGCTTTCTTT. Translation: CASIGRAEAFF. The rearrangement uses TRBV5-1 and TRBJ1-1, with D unclear. The CDR3 covers 11 residues. The germline gives CDR1 SGHRS, CDR2 YFSETQ. V lost 8 bases to trimming and J lost 6 bases, with 11 bases between them.

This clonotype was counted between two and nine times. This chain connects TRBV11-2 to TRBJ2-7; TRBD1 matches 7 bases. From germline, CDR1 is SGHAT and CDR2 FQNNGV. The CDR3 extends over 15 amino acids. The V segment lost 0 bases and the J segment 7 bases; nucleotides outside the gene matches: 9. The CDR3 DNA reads TGTGCCAGCAGCTTAGAACAGGGGCGATACAATGAGCAGTACTTC. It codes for CASSLEQGRYNEQYF.

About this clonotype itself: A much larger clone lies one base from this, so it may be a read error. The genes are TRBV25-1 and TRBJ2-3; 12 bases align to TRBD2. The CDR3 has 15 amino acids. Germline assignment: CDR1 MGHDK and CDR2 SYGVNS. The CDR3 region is CASSGLAGDTDAQYF. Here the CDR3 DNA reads TGTGCCAGCAGTGGACTAGCGGGGGACACAGATGCGCAGTATTTT.

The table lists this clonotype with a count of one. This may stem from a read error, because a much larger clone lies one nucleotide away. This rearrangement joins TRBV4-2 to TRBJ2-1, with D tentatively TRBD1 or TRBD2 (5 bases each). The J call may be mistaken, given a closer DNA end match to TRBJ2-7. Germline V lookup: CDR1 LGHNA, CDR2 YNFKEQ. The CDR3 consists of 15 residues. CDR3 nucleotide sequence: TGTGCCAGCAGCCAAGAACGGGGCTCCTACAATGAGCAGTACTTC. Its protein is CASSQERGSYNEQYF.

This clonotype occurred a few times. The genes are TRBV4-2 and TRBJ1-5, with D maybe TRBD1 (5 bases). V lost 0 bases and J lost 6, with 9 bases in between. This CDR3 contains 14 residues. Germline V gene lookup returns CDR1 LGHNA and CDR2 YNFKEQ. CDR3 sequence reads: CASSQERGTQPQHF. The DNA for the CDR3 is TGTGCCAGCAGCCAAGAAAGGGGTACTCAGCCCCAGCATTTT.

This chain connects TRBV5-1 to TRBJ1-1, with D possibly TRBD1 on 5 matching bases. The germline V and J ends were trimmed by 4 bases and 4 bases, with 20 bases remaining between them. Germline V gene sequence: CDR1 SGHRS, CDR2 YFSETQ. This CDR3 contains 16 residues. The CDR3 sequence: CASSKGEWQVVTEAFF. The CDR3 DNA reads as TGCGCCAGCAGCAAAGGGGAATGGCAGGTGGTCACTGAAGCTTTCTTT.

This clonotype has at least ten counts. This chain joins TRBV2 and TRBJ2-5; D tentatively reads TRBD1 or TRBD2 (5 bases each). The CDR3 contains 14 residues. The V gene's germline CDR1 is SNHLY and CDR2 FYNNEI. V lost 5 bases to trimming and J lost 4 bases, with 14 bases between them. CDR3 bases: TGTGCCAGCAGTCCTAGGGGACGGGGAGAGACCCAGTACTTC. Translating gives CASSPRGRGETQYF.

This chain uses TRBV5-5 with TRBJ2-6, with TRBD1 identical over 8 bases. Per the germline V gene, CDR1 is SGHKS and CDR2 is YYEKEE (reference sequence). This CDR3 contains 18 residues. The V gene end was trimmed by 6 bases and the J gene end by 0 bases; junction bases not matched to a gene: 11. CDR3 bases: TGTGCCAGCAACCTCCAACCGGGACAGGTCTCTGGGGCCAACGTCCTGACTTTC. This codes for CASNLQPGQVSGANVLTF.

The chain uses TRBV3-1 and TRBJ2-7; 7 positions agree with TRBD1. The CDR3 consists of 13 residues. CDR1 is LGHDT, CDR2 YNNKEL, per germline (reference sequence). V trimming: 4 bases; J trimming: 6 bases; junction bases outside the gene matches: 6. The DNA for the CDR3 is TGTGCCAGCAGCCCCGGGACAGCAGCCGAGCAGTACTTC. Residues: CASSPGTAAEQYF.

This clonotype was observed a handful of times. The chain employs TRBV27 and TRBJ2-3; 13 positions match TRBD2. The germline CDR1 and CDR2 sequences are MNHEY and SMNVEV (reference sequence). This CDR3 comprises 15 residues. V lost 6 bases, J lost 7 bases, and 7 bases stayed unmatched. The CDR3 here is CASSSLAGGPHTQYF. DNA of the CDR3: TGTGCCAGCAGCTCACTAGCGGGGGGGCCTCATACGCAGTATTTT.

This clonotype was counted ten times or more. This CDR3 is CASSPVAGGRNTQYF. CDR3 sequence (DNA): TGTGCCAGCAGCCCCGTGGCGGGGGGACGTAATACGCAGTATTTT. This chain connects TRBV6-2 or TRBV6-3 to TRBJ2-3; the match to TRBD2 covers 8 bases. This CDR3 spans 15 amino acids. Looked up from germline, CDR1 is MNHEY and CDR2 is SVGEGT. With V trimmed by 6 bases and J by 7 bases, 12 bases remained unmatched.

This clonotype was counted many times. CDR3 in amino acids: CSARDPTGRSTDTQYF. In DNA form, the CDR3 reads TGCAGTGCTAGAGACCCAACAGGGAGGAGCACAGATACGCAGTATTTT. The V gene is TRBV20-1, the J gene TRBJ2-3; D might be TRBD1 or TRBD2, each matching 6 bases. CDR1 is DFQATT and CDR2 is SNEGSKA in the germline V gene (reference sequence). CDR3 size: 16 residues. V lost 0 bases and J lost 0, with 13 bases in between.

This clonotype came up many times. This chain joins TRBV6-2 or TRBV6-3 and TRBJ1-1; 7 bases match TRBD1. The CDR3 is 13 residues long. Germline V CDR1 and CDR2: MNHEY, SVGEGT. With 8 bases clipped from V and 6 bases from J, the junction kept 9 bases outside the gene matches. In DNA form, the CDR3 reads TGTGCCAGCGGGAGACAGGGCCCCCCTGAAGCTTTCTTT. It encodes CASGRQGPPEAFF.

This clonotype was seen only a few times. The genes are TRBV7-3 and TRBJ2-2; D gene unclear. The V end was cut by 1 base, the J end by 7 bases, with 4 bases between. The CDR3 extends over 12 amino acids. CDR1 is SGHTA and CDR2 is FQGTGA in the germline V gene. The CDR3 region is CASSLRVGELFF. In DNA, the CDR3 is TGTGCCAGCAGCTTAAGGGTCGGGGAGCTGTTTTTT.

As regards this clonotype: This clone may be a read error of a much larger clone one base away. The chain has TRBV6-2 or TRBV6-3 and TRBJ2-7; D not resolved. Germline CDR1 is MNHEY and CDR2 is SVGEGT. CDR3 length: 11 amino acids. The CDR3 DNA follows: TGTGCCGGCAGTGAGGCCTACGAGCAGTACTTC. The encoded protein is CAGSEAYEQYF.

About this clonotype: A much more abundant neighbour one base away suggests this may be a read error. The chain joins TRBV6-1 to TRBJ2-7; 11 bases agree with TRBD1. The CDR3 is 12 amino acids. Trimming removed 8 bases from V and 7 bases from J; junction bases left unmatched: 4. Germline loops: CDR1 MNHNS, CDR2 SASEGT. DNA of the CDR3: TGTGCCAGCCGGGACAGGGGGGCGGAGCAGTACTTC. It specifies CASRDRGAEQYF.

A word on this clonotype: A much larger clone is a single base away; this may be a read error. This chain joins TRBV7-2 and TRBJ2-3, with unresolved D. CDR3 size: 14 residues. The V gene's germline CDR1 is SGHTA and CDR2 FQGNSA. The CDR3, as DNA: TGTGCCCGCAGCTTATTGAAAGGCACAGATACGCAGTATTTT. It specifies CARSLLKGTDTQYF.

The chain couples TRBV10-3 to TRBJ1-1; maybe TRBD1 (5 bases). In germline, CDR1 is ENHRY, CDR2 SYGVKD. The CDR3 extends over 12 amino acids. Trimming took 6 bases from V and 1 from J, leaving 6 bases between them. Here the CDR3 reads CAIRDKNTEAFF. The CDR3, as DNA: TGTGCCATCAGGGACAAGAACACTGAAGCTTTCTTT.

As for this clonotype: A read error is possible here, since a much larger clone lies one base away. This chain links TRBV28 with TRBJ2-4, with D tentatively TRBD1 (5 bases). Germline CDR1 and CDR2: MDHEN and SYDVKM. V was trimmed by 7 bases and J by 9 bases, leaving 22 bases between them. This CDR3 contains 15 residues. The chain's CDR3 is CASNRRVQAWSIQYF. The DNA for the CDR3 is TGTGCCAGCAATCGAAGGGTACAGGCCTGGAGCATTCAGTACTTC.

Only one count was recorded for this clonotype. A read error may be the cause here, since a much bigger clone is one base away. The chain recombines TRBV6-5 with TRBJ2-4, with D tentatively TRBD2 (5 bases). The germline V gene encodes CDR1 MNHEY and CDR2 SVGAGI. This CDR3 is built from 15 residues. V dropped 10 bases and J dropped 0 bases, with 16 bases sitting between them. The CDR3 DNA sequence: TGTGCCAACAGACGCGATGGACTAGCCAAAAACATTCAGTACTTC. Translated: CANRRDGLAKNIQYF.

CDR3 amino acids: CASSDINRAGGELFF. The CDR3 DNA is TGTGCCAGCAGCGATATAAACAGGGCCGGCGGGGAGCTGTTTTTT. The J gene is TRBJ2-2, the V gene TRBV5-6; tentative D call: TRBD1 (6 bases). Germline V gene data show CDR1 as SGHDT and CDR2 as YYEEEE. The CDR3 extends over 15 amino acids. V was cut by 4 bases and J by 7 bases, with 17 bases left in between.

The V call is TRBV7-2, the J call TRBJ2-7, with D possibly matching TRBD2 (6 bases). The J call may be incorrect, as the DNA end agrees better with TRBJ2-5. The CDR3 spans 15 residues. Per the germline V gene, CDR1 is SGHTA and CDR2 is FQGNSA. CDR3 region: CASSYVVSRGETQYF. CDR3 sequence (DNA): TGTGCCAGCAGCTACGTCGTTAGCCGGGGGGAGACCCAGTACTTC.

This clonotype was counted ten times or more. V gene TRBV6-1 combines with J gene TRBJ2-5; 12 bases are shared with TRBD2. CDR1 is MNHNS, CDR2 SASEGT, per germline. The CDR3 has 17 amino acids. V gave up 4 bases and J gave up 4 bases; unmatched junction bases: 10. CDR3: CASSALLAGGRGETQYF. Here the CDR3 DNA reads TGTGCCAGCAGTGCCTTACTAGCGGGGGGCCGGGGAGAGACCCAGTACTTC.

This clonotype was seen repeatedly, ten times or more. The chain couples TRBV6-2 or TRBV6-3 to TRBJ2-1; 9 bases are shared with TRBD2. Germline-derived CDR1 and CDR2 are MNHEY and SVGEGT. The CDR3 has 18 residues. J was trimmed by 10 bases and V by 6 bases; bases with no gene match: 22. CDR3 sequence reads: CASRRSWALLAGTSEQFF. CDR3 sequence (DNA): TGTGCCAGCAGACGATCATGGGCCTTACTAGCGGGTACATCAGAGCAGTTCTTC.

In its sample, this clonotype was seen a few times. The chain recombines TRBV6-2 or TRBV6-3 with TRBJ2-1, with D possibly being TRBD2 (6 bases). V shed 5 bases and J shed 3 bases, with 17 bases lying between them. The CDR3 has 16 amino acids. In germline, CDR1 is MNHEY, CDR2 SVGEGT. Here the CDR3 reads CASSPVLDGGYNEQFF. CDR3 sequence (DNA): TGTGCCAGCAGTCCAGTCTTGGACGGGGGCTACAATGAGCAGTTCTTC.

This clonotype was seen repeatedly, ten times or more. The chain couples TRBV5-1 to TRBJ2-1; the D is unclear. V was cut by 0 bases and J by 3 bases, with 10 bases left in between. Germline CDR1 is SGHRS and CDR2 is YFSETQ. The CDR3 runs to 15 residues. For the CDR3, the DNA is TGCGCCAGCAGCTTGGCCGTGGGAAGCTACAATGAGCAGTTCTTC. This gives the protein CASSLAVGSYNEQFF. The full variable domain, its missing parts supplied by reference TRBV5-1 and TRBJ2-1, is KAGVTQTPRYLIKTRGQQVTLSCSPISGHRSVSWYQQTPGQGLQFLFEYFSETQRNKGNFPGRFSGRQFSNSRSEMNVSTLELGDSALYLCASSLAVGSYNEQFFGPGTRLTVL.

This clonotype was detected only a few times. DNA of the CDR3: TGCGCCAGCAGTGAGTCGATGCTAGGGGCCGGGGTCTCTGAAGCTTTCTTT. Protein product: CASSESMLGAGVSEAFF. The rearrangement joins TRBV10-2 to TRBJ1-1; the D gene is possibly TRBD1 (5 bases). This CDR3 region has 17 residues. V was cut by 0 bases and J by 6 bases, with 20 bases left in between. CDR1 is WSHSY, CDR2 SAAADI, per germline.